Listed below are T cell receptor beta chains from one sample, sequenced in a study of neurological immune-mediated disorders. Each CDR3 protein gets one entry after TCRdb re-called the 5' RACE reads with MiXCR. The table lists roughly 70,000 distinct CDR3 sequences, about 4% of them singletons. Sequencing was carried out using PBMCs. Receptor source: a man between 25 and 39 years old with multiple sclerosis. CDR3s include the opening cysteine and the closing phenylalanine or tryptophan. D genes are given only for firm matches. The listing skips clone size in some rows; elsewhere it reads once, few, many or a size class.

>many|TRBJ1-5|.|TRBV12-3/TRBV12-4
CASSTGFYQPQHF
TGTGCCAGCAGTACAGGGTTTTATCAGCCCCAGCATTTT
>many|TRBJ2-7|TRBD2|TRBV12-3/TRBV12-4
CASSLQTSGGHEQYF
TGTGCCAGCAGTCTTCAGACTAGCGGGGGCCACGAGCAGTACTTC
>many|TRBJ2-4|.|TRBV7-8
CASSLVAGRSKNIQYF
TGTGCCAGCAGCTTAGTCGCAGGGAGGTCCAAAAACATTCAGTACTTC
>many|TRBJ1-2|TRBD1|TRBV5-1
CASSSEGQGYGYTF
TGCGCCAGCAGCTCTGAGGGACAGGGCTATGGCTACACCTTC
>many|TRBJ1-6|.|TRBV9
CASSVGPNNSPLHF
TGTGCCAGCAGCGTAGGGCCCAATAATTCACCCCTCCACTTT
>many|TRBJ2-1|TRBD2|TRBV20-1
CSADVLAGDLYNEQFF
TGCAGTGCGGATGTACTAGCGGGGGACCTCTACAATGAGCAGTTCTTC
>few|TRBJ2-3|TRBD1|TRBV20-1
CSASTGTGSDTQYF
TGCAGTGCTTCTACCGGGACAGGTTCGGATACGCAGTATTTT
>many|TRBJ2-1|.|TRBV7-2
CASSLGTFQFF
TGTGCCAGCAGCCTGGGGACATTTCAGTTCTTC
>.|TRBJ1-5|.|TRBV28
CASSPLANQPQHF
TGTGCCAGCAGCCCCCTGGCCAATCAGCCCCAGCATTTT
>many|TRBJ1-1|.|TRBV6-6
CASSYGMGTEAFF
TGTGCCAGCAGTTACGGTATGGGAACTGAAGCTTTCTTT
>many|TRBJ2-3|.|TRBV5-1
CASVDRGSTDTQYF
TGCGCCAGTGTGGATCGGGGTTCCACAGATACGCAGTATTTT
>many|TRBJ1-2|.|TRBV27
CASGPGVNYGYTF
TGTGCCAGCGGCCCCGGGGTTAACTATGGCTACACCTTC
>.|TRBJ1-1|.|TRBV10-3
CAISGGTGEAFF
TGTGCCATCAGTGGGGGGACCGGTGAAGCTTTCTTT
>many|TRBJ2-3|TRBD2|TRBV4-1
CASSQEGTSGGTDTQYF
TGCGCCAGCAGCCAAGAAGGGACTAGCGGGGGCACAGATACGCAGTATTTT
>few|TRBJ1-5|.|TRBV6-5
CASSKTGISNQPQHF
TGTGCCAGCAGTAAGACAGGTATTAGCAATCAGCCCCAGCATTTT
>many|TRBJ1-1|.|TRBV27
CASKFFGSGNTEAFF
TGTGCCAGCAAATTTTTCGGCTCAGGGAACACTGAAGCTTTCTTT
>many|TRBJ2-1|TRBD2|TRBV7-2
CASSFGGGSYNEQFF
TGTGCCAGCAGTTTCGGGGGGGGCTCCTACAATGAGCAGTTCTTC
>many|TRBJ1-6|.|TRBV20-1
CSASGGGSYNSPLHF
TGCAGTGCTAGTGGGGGGGGCTCCTATAATTCACCCCTCCACTTT
>many|TRBJ2-7|.|TRBV10-3
CAIREEKNEQYF
TGTGCCATCAGAGAAGAGAAAAACGAGCAGTACTTC
>many|TRBJ1-4|.|TRBV15
CATSRTTGKGEKLFF
TGTGCCACCAGCAGAACAACAGGGAAAGGGGAAAAACTGTTTTTT
>many|TRBJ2-4|.|TRBV10-3
CAISDQGNIQYF
TGTGCCATCAGTGACCAGGGAAACATTCAGTACTTC
>many|TRBJ1-6|.|TRBV5-1
CASSLAQVRYNSPLHF
TGCGCCAGCAGCTTGGCCCAGGTGAGGTATAATTCACCCCTCCACTTT
>many|TRBJ2-1|TRBD2|TRBV6-5
CASSGAERGYNEQFF
TGTGCCAGCAGTGGCGCGGAGCGGGGGTACAATGAGCAGTTCTTC
>many|TRBJ2-1|.|TRBV5-1
CASSLDHEQFF
TGCGCCAGCAGCTTGGACCATGAGCAGTTCTTC
>.|TRBJ2-3|TRBD1|TRBV5-1
CASSVNRRGMRDTQYF
TGCGCCAGCAGCGTGAACCGCAGGGGGATGCGAGATACGCAGTATTTT
>many|TRBJ1-5|TRBD1|TRBV12-3/TRBV12-4
CASRPNQGGVWSAQHF
TGTGCCAGCAGGCCCAACCAGGGGGGGGTTTGGTCGGCCCAGCATTTT
>many|TRBJ1-4|.|TRBV20-1
CSASNRQGNEKLFF
TGCAGTGCTAGTAACAGGCAGGGTAATGAAAAACTGTTTTTT
>many|TRBJ2-1|TRBD2|TRBV5-1
CASHFSGRAEDEQFF
TGCGCCAGCCACTTCTCCGGGAGGGCGGAGGATGAGCAGTTCTTC
>many|TRBJ1-2|.|TRBV15
CATSRDQQHYGYTF
TGTGCCACCAGCAGAGATCAACAGCACTATGGCTACACCTTC
>few|TRBJ2-2|.|TRBV4-3
CASSQESGPSTGELFF
TGCGCCAGCAGCCAGGAATCGGGACCAAGTACCGGGGAGCTGTTTTTT
>many|TRBJ1-6|.|TRBV3-1
CASSPGGHSPLHF
TGTGCCAGCAGCCCGGGCGGTCATTCACCCCTCCACTTT
>many|TRBJ2-3|.|TRBV29-1
CSVEYNTQYF
TGCAGCGTTGAGTACAATACGCAGTATTTT
>many|TRBJ2-1|TRBD2|TRBV12-3/TRBV12-4
CASSRSGGEQFF
TGTGCCAGCAGTCGAAGCGGGGGGGAGCAGTTCTTC
>many|TRBJ2-1|.|TRBV6-6
CASSYSGLGEQFF
TGTGCCAGCAGTTACTCTGGTCTTGGTGAGCAGTTCTTC
>many|TRBJ2-7|.|TRBV4-2
CASSQVFSDYSYEQYF
TGTGCCAGCAGCCAAGTCTTCAGTGACTACTCCTACGAGCAGTACTTC
>.|TRBJ1-1|.|TRBV19
CASSPILPLPGEAFF
TGTGCCAGTAGCCCAATCTTACCTCTGCCAGGTGAAGCTTTCTTT
>many|TRBJ2-3|.|TRBV6-6
CASTTSGTDTQYF
TGTGCCAGCACCACCAGCGGGACAGATACGCAGTATTTT
>many|TRBJ2-2|.|TRBV6-2/TRBV6-3
CASSYSRGLNTGELFF
TGTGCCAGCAGTTACTCCCGGGGATTGAATACCGGGGAGCTGTTTTTT
>many|TRBJ1-2|.|TRBV20-1
CSARPREVWGYTF
TGCAGTGCTAGACCCAGGGAAGTATGGGGCTACACCTTC
>many|TRBJ1-2|.|TRBV20-1
CSARPYPGGYGYTF
TGCAGTGCTAGACCATACCCCGGGGGCTATGGCTACACCTTC
>few|TRBJ2-3|TRBD1|TRBV10-2
CASRNRGTTDTQYF
TGCGCCAGCAGGAACAGGGGAACCACAGATACGCAGTATTTT
>many|TRBJ1-2|.|TRBV4-1
CASSHLVGGDYGYTF
TGCGCCAGCAGCCACCTAGTTGGGGGTGACTATGGCTACACCTTC
>.|TRBJ2-1|.|TRBV10-3
CAISEAASYNEQFF
TGTGCCATCAGTGAGGCCGCAAGTTACAATGAGCAGTTCTTC
>many|TRBJ1-3|TRBD1|TRBV20-1
CSARQGAVGNTIYF
TGCAGTGCACGACAGGGGGCGGTTGGAAACACCATATATTTT
>many|TRBJ1-1|.|TRBV7-3
CASSPRGRDTEAFF
TGTGCCAGCAGCCCCAGGGGAAGGGACACTGAAGCTTTCTTT
>many|TRBJ1-6|.|TRBV7-6
CASSSDRGSPLHF
TGTGCCAGCAGCTCCGACCGGGGATCACCCCTCCACTTT
>many|TRBJ1-1|.|TRBV27
CASSYSVDTEAFF
TGTGCCAGCAGCTACTCGGTGGACACTGAAGCTTTCTTT
>many|TRBJ1-5|.|TRBV7-9
CASSASRLSNQPQHF
TGTGCCAGCAGCGCATCTCGGTTAAGCAATCAGCCCCAGCATTTT
>many|TRBJ1-2|.|TRBV5-1
CASSIRPETYGYTF
TGCGCCAGCAGCATACGTCCAGAGACGTATGGCTACACCTTC
>many|TRBJ2-1|TRBD2|TRBV5-1
CASSITGTSGGVITRRSYNEQFF
TGCGCCAGCAGCATTACCGGGACTAGCGGGGGGGTGATTACGCGCCGCTCCTACAATGAGCAGTTCTTC
>many|TRBJ1-3|.|TRBV6-5
CASSPWGISGNTIYF
TGTGCCAGCAGCCCCTGGGGGATCTCTGGAAACACCATATATTTT
>many|TRBJ2-3|.|TRBV9
CASSALLGGSTDTQYF
TGTGCCAGCAGCGCTCTACTCGGGGGTAGCACAGATACGCAGTATTTT
>many|TRBJ2-5|.|TRBV5-1
CASSLLINQETQYF
TGCGCCAGCAGCTTGTTGATAAACCAAGAGACCCAGTACTTC
>few|TRBJ1-2|.|TRBV9
CASSVGVQHDYGYTF
TGTGCCAGCAGCGTAGGGGTACAACACGACTATGGCTACACCTTC